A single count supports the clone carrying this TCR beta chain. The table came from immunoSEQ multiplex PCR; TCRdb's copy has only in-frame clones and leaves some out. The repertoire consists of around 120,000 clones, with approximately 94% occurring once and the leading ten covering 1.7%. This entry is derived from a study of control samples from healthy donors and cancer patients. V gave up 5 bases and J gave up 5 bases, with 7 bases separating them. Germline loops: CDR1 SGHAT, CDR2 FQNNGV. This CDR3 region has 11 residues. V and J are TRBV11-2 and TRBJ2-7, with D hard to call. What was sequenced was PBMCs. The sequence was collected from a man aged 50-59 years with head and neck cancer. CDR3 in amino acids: CASSRVDEQYF. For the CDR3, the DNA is TGTGCCAGCAGCCGGGTGGACGAGCAGTACTTC.